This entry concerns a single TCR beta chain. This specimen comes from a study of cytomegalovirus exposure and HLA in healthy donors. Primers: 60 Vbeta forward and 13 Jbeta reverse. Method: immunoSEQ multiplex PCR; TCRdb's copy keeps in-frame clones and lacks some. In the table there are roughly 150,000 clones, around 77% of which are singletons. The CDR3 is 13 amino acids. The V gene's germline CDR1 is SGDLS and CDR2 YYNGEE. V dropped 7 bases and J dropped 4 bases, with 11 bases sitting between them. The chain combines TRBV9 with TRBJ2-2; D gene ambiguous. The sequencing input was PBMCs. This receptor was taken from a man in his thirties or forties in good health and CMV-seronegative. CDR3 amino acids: CASCSDGTGELFF. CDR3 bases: TGTGCCAGCTGCAGCGACGGCACCGGGGAGCTGTTTTTT.